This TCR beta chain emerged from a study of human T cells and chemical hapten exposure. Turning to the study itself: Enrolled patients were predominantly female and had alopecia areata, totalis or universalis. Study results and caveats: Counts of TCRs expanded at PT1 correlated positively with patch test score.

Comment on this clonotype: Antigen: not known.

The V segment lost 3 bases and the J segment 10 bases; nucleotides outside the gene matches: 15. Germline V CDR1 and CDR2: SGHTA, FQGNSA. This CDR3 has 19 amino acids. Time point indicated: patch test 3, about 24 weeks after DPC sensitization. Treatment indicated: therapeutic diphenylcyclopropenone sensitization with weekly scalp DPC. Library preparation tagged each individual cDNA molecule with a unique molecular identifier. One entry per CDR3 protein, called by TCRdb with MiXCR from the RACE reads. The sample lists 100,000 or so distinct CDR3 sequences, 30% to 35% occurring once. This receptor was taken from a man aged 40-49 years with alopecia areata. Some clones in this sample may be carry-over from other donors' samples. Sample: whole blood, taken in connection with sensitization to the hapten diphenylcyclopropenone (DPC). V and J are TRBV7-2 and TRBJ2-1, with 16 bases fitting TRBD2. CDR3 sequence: CASSLGGLAGGPSAREQFF. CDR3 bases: TGTGCCAGCAGCTTGGGGGGACTAGCGGGAGGGCCTAGCGCTAGGGAGCAGTTCTTC. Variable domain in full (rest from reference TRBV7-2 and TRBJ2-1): GAGVSQSPSNKVTEKGKDVELRCDPISGHTALYWYRQSLGQGLEFLIYFQGNSAPDKSGLPSDRFSAERTGGSVSTLTIQRTQQEDSAVYLCASSLGGLAGGPSAREQFFGPGTRLTVL.